This is a list of T cell receptor beta chains from one sample in a study of blood T cell repertoires in COVID-19. Sequenced by immunoSEQ multiplex PCR; TCRdb stores in-frame clones only, minus some. The sample has 55,000 to 80,000 clones, 75% to 90% seen once. Material for sequencing was peripheral blood. The receptor set was obtained from a human donor in a cohort sampled during active COVID-19. Each CDR3 is given with its conserved first and last residue. A D gene is named only where the DNA matches it firmly. The size entry is marked missing in some rows and otherwise reads once, few, many or a size class.

>NA|NA|TRBJ2-1|TRBV5-1
CASRVRLVSYNEQFF
TGCGCCAGCCGAGTCCGGTTGGTTTCCTACAATGAGCAGTTCTTC
>TRBD1|NA|TRBJ1-4|TRBV7-2
CASSLGGQAFGELFF
TGTGCCAGCAGCTTAGGGGGACAGGCCTTCGGGGAACTGTTTTTT
>NA|NA|TRBJ2-5|TRBV10-2
CASRGVVGAGEETQYF
TGCGCCAGCAGAGGGGTCGTGGGGGCGGGGGAAGAGACCCAGTACTTC
>NA|NA|TRBJ1-6|TRBV28
CASISRGGAQSPLHF
TGTGCCAGCATCTCTCGGGGAGGGGCGCAGTCACCCCTCCACTTT
>NA|NA|TRBJ2-3|TRBV5-6
CASLPGMVADTQYF
TGTGCCAGCCTACCCGGGATGGTGGCAGATACGCAGTATTTT
>NA|NA|TRBJ2-5|TRBV29-1
CSVESSTETQYF
TGCAGCGTTGAATCTAGCACGGAGACCCAGTACTTC
>TRBD1|NA|TRBJ2-2|TRBV29-1
CSARTGEPGELFF
TGCAGCGCTCGGACAGGGGAGCCCGGGGAGCTGTTTTTT
>NA|NA|TRBJ2-1|TRBV7-2
CAGGGTDYNEQFF
TGTGCCGGCGGCGGGACAGATTACAATGAGCAGTTCTTC
>NA|NA|TRBJ2-1|TRBV5-1
CASSSQGHSYNEQFF
TGCGCCAGCAGCTCCCAGGGTCACTCCTACAATGAGCAGTTCTTC
>NA|NA|TRBJ2-1|TRBV12-3/TRBV12-4
CASSSNRFEQFF
TGTGCCAGCAGTTCCAACAGGTTTGAGCAGTTCTTC
>TRBD2|NA|TRBJ2-3|TRBV4-2
CASSPGLAGGPSTDTQYF
TGTGCCAGCAGCCCCGGACTAGCGGGGGGCCCTAGCACAGATACGCAGTATTTT
>NA|NA|TRBJ1-3|TRBV5-8
CASSLRGGGGNTIYF
TGTGCCAGCAGCCTACGAGGGGGTGGTGGAAACACCATATATTTT
>NA|once|TRBJ2-1|TRBV5-1
CASSLASVSSYNEQFF
TGCGCCAGCAGCTTGGCCTCGGTAAGCTCCTACAATGAGCAGTTCTTC
>NA|NA|TRBJ1-2|TRBV3-1/TRBV3-2
CASTSRDYGYTF
TGTGCCAGCACTTCTAGGGACTACGGCTACACCTTC
>NA|once|TRBJ1-2|TRBV28
CASRLTGQSYGYTF
TGTGCCAGCAGGTTAACCGGACAGAGCTATGGCTACACCTTC
>TRBD2|NA|TRBJ2-5|TRBV2
CASSDEAGEKAETQYF
TGTGCCAGCAGTGACGAAGCGGGGGAGAAAGCAGAGACCCAGTACTTC
>TRBD2|few|TRBJ2-7|TRBV27
CASGSSFRERGNEQYF
TGTGCCAGCGGGAGCTCGTTTCGTGAGCGGGGTAACGAGCAGTACTTC
>NA|NA|TRBJ1-2|TRBV19
CASTKRQGQSGYGYTF
TGTGCCAGTACCAAACGCCAGGGGCAGTCAGGGTATGGCTACACCTTC
>NA|NA|TRBJ1-4|TRBV29-1
CSVLWSNEKLFF
TGCAGCGTTCTGTGGAGTAATGAAAAACTGTTTTTT
>NA|few|TRBJ2-3|TRBV24-1
CATSDPRRDTQYF
TGTGCCACCAGTGACCCAAGGAGGGATACGCAGTATTTT
>NA|NA|TRBJ2-3|TRBV6-6
CASSWGRVRADTQYF
TGTGCCAGCAGTTGGGGGCGGGTTCGTGCGGATACGCAGTATTTT
>NA|NA|TRBJ2-7|TRBV2
CASRLREQYF
TGTGCCAGCAGGCTCCGGGAGCAGTACTTC
>NA|few|TRBJ1-3|TRBV3-1/TRBV3-2
CASSQVGRAYSGNTIYF
TGTGCCAGCAGCCAAGTGGGCCGAGCATACTCTGGAAACACCATATATTTT
>TRBD2|NA|TRBJ2-3|TRBV3-1/TRBV3-2
CASSQGLKRGFSTDTQYF
TGTGCCAGCAGCCAAGGTTTGAAGCGGGGGTTTAGCACAGATACGCAGTATTTT
>TRBD1|NA|TRBJ2-3|TRBV14
CASSRAGGLQDTQYF
TGTGCCAGCAGCCGGGCAGGGGGTCTACAGGATACGCAGTATTTT
>TRBD1|NA|TRBJ2-1|TRBV9
CASSVGGQGRYNEQFF
TGTGCCAGCAGCGTAGGGGGACAGGGCCGCTACAATGAGCAGTTCTTC
>NA|NA|TRBJ2-2|TRBV6-5
CASRAGTTNTGELFF
TGTGCCAGCAGGGCCGGGACAACTAACACCGGGGAGCTGTTTTTT
>TRBD2|NA|TRBJ2-7|TRBV3-1/TRBV3-2
CASSQLAGRTSYEQYF
TGTGCCAGCAGCCAATTAGCGGGAAGAACTTCCTACGAGCAGTACTTC
>NA|NA|TRBJ2-3|TRBV5-6
CASSTGPDTQYF
TGTGCCAGCAGCACCGGTCCAGATACGCAGTATTTT
>NA|NA|TRBJ1-5|TRBV6-1
CASSEIMAGAISNQPQHF
TGTGCCAGCAGTGAAATCATGGCAGGGGCCATAAGCAATCAGCCCCAGCATTTT
>TRBD2|NA|TRBJ2-2|TRBV27
CASSSPSAAGGPAGELFF
TGTGCCAGCAGTTCCCCCTCGGCAGCGGGGGGGCCTGCCGGGGAGCTGTTTTTT
>NA|few|TRBJ1-1|TRBV5-1
CASSTTQGGRTEAFF
TGCGCCAGCAGCACAACACAGGGTGGTCGGACTGAAGCTTTCTTT
>TRBD1|few|TRBJ1-1|TRBV11-2
CASSFNRGEAFF
TGTGCCAGCAGCTTTAACAGGGGAGAAGCTTTCTTT
>NA|NA|TRBJ1-6|TRBV28
CASSLFRVGSPLHF
TGTGCCAGCAGTTTATTCAGGGTGGGGTCACCCCTCCACTTT
>NA|NA|TRBJ2-4|TRBV14
CASSQDLGTIQYF
TGTGCCAGCAGCCAAGATCTAGGGACTATTCAGTACTTC
>TRBD1|NA|TRBJ2-3|TRBV2
CASISGRGHTDTQYF
TGTGCCAGCATTTCGGGCAGGGGGCACACAGATACGCAGTATTTT
>TRBD2|NA|TRBJ2-7|TRBV18
CASSPGLAGGRVEQYF
TGTGCCAGCTCACCTGGCCTAGCGGGGGGGCGCGTCGAGCAGTACTTC
>TRBD1|NA|TRBJ2-3|TRBV5-6
CASSLGGQGDTQYF
TGTGCCAGCAGCTTGGGCGGACAGGGGGATACGCAGTATTTT
>TRBD2|NA|TRBJ2-1|TRBV2
CASQLAGGRREQFF
TGTGCCAGCCAGCTAGCGGGGGGGCGGCGGGAGCAGTTCTTC
>TRBD1|few|TRBJ1-6|TRBV27
CASSLSGQGSFHF
TGTGCCAGCAGTTTATCGGGACAGGGTTCCTTCCACTTT
>NA|NA|TRBJ1-6|TRBV6-5
CASSLNRDQAAPLHF
TGTGCCAGCAGCCTAAACAGGGACCAAGCCGCACCCCTCCACTTT
>NA|few|TRBJ2-2|TRBV30
CARMHGTNTGELFF
TGTGCCCGTATGCACGGTACGAACACCGGGGAGCTGTTTTTT
>NA|NA|TRBJ1-6|TRBV19
CASSPRQNSPLHF
TGTGCCAGTAGTCCCAGACAGAACTCACCCCTCCACTTT
>NA|NA|TRBJ1-1|TRBV7-9
CASSLGQNTEAFF
TGTGCCAGCAGCTTGGGACAGAACACTGAAGCTTTCTTT
>NA|NA|TRBJ1-4|TRBV7-2
CASSLGQGNEKLFF
TGTGCCAGCAGCTTAGGTCAGGGTAATGAAAAACTGTTTTTT
>NA|NA|TRBJ2-3|TRBV6-5
CASSYSPGFADTQYF
TGTGCCAGCAGTTACTCCCCGGGGTTCGCAGATACGCAGTATTTT
>NA|NA|TRBJ1-5|TRBV5-1
CASRESSNQPQHF
TGCGCCAGCAGGGAGTCCAGCAATCAGCCCCAGCATTTT
>NA|NA|TRBJ1-1|TRBV4-2
CASSQVPGSGLRMNTEAFF
TGTGCCAGCAGCCAAGTTCCTGGTTCGGGACTGAGAATGAACACTGAAGCTTTCTTT
>NA|NA|TRBJ2-5|TRBV2
CASSGSWGGPAETQYF
TGTGCCAGCAGTGGGTCGTGGGGGGGCCCGGCGGAGACCCAGTACTTC
>NA|NA|TRBJ1-2|TRBV14
CASSQEGTGRYGYTF
TGTGCCAGCAGCCAAGAAGGAACAGGTCGCTATGGCTACACCTTC
>TRBD1|NA|TRBJ2-3|TRBV6-1
CASSEVGQGTDTQYF
TGTGCCAGCAGTGAAGTAGGACAGGGCACAGATACGCAGTATTTT
>NA|NA|TRBJ1-1|TRBV6-1
CASSDRGPNTEAFF
TGTGCCAGCAGTGACAGGGGTCCGAACACTGAAGCTTTCTTT
>NA|NA|TRBJ2-5|TRBV5-6
CASSMDPLGRETQYF
TGTGCCAGCAGCATGGACCCCCTAGGGAGGGAGACCCAGTACTTC
>NA|NA|TRBJ2-3|TRBV10-3
CAIRGAFRTDTQYF
TGTGCCATCAGGGGGGCCTTTAGGACAGATACGCAGTATTTT
>TRBD1|NA|TRBJ1-5|TRBV5-5
CASSSAGTGGFSNQPQHF
TGTGCCAGCAGCTCGGCCGGGACAGGGGGCTTCAGCAATCAGCCCCAGCATTTT